This TCR beta chain came from a study of T cell responses to AZD1222 COVID-19 vaccine. General study results and limits: White British donors predominated, females outnumbered males, and clonal diversity was possibly underestimated.

With respect to this clone: Its antigen is currently unknown.

The protocol was immunoSEQ multiplex PCR, while the TCRdb copy is restricted to in-frame clones and leaves out a portion. This sample has 150,000 or so clones, with 80% to 90% found just once. CDR1 and CDR2 from the germline V gene are MDHEN and SYDVKM. The V gene end was trimmed by 6 bases and the J gene end by 4 bases; junction bases not matched to a gene: 9. This CDR3 region has 14 residues. The chain joins TRBV28 to TRBJ2-7; 7 positions agree with TRBD1. This TCR was recovered from an adult who received the MenACWY meningococcal vaccine as a control. The material was peripheral blood, obtained 28 days after the second dose of the MenACWY control vaccine. CDR3: CASSWTGLGYEQYF. The CDR3 DNA follows: TGTGCCAGCAGCTGGACAGGACTGGGGTACGAGCAGTACTTC.